What follows describes a single T cell receptor beta chain. The data were obtained in a study of blood T cell repertoires in COVID-19. About the study: Spain, Italy and the United States supplied samples that represented acute and convalescent COVID-19. Sample material is recorded as cDNA or gDNA derived from T cells, B-cell-depleted T cells, or PBMCs.

This CDR3 is built from 15 residues. CDR1 is SEHNR and CDR2 is FQNEAQ in the germline V gene (reference sequence). Trimming removed 4 bases from V and 8 bases from J; junction bases left unmatched: 13. As originally analysed: Quantification of nucleated cells was approximated via reference gene primer amplification. Measured with immunoSEQ multiplex PCR; TCRdb has only the in-frame clones, and not every one. V and J calls and clone size follow that table, whereas D and trimming were derived from the DNA. This table has 97,000 or so clones, approximately 85% appearing once. The chain employs TRBV7-9 and TRBJ1-1; 7 bases agree with TRBD1. The specimen sequenced was peripheral blood. The receptor was isolated from a man aged 35-49 years with active or convalescent COVID-19. The CDR3 reads CASSWGTARVVEAFF. The CDR3 region has the DNA TGTGCCAGCAGCTGGGGGACAGCCCGGGTGGTGGAAGCTTTCTTT.